This T cell receptor beta chain was sequenced in a study of CXCR3-negative and CXCR3-positive naive CD8 T cells. Study results and limitations: CXCR3-positive naive cells had more hydrophobic TRB CDR3s than CXCR3-negative naive cells. TRB CDR3 properties served as the basis for inferring TCR strength, and surface CD5 was comparable between naive subsets. Cryopreserved cells showed partially decreased CXCR3 expression, and most assays used fresh PBMCs.

Every subset of CD8+ T cells was sorted in triplicate at 250,000 to 350,000 cells each. Within the CD8+ T cell compartment, naive cells were CD45RO-CCR7+CD27+CD95-. TRB cDNA libraries were made by UMI-labeled 5' RACE. TCRdb reprocessed the 5' RACE reads, keeping one entry per CDR3 protein, no DNA. The sample table sets out about 110,000 distinct CDR3 sequences. Notes on this clonotype: Its antigen is still unknown.

Sequencing input: naive CXCR3+ CD8+ T cells from blood. Described subset: CD45RO-CCR7+CD27+CD95- naive CD8+ T cells expressing CXCR3 (TNR3+). The origin of this receptor is a human donor in good health. Some clones in this sample may be carry-over from other donors' samples.

This CDR3 reads CASSYSTSGGLDEQFF. The chain uses TRBV6-2 or TRBV6-3 and TRBJ2-1; the TCRdb D gene call, TRBD2, has no DNA to confirm it. The germline CDR1 and CDR2 sequences are MNHEY and SVGEGT. The CDR3 contains 16 residues.